This record covers a single T cell receptor (beta chain). The specificity of this receptor is unknown. There are no base qualities to consult, and no much larger clone falls within one base. The donors were a few dozen Caucasian individuals from Russia, aged roughly 6 to 90 years, who were systemically healthy. Each donor gave ten milliliters of peripheral blood, collected into EDTA-treated Vacutainer tubes. Ficoll-Paque density-gradient centrifugation was used to isolate PBMCs, with at least 7 million obtained per sample. Trizol reagent was used to extract total RNA from PBMCs, with at least 5.5 micrograms per sample. The percentages of naive CD45RAhigh/CD27high T cells were determined by flow cytometry on a PBMC aliquot from every donor. To prepare the library, 5' RACE was applied. The instrument was an Illumina HiSeq 2500. A second PCR of about 6 to 12 cycles was run with a J-beta primer mix and a sample-barcoded 5' primer. A template-switch 5' adaptor carrying 12 random nucleotides introduced a unique molecular identifier onto each TCR beta cDNA molecule. Each sample yielded at least 3 million CDR3-containing paired-end reads. All of the RNA was converted into first-strand cDNA using the Mint cDNA synthesis kit, with a TRBC-specific oligonucleotide serving as the primer. All cDNA was treated with uracil-DNA glycosylase and then went through a first 18-cycle PCR with the universal primers M1SS and BC2_uni_R. The study's processing was this. Normalization of each sample was performed by random selection of 1 million high-quality reads, each carrying a distinct molecular identifier. Instead of being binned into consensus sequences, reads with shared molecular identifiers were discarded. MiTCR, run with a Q25 quality threshold and the strictest error-elimination algorithm, handled CDR3 identification, clonotype clustering and error correction. A nonparametric unseen species model using Euler transformation provided a lower-bound estimate of total TCR beta diversity. TCRdb reworked the public reads: Q25 trimming with fastp, MiXCR clone assembly, productive beta chains retained. For every CDR3 protein sequence, its rows merge into one entry that carries the most common genes and DNA. These V and J calls originate from TCRdb's pipeline instead of the authors' own analysis. This sample comprises approximately 770,000 distinct CDR3 sequences, nearly 60% of them detected only once. The ten most abundant clones make up roughly 22% of the sample.

This specimen comes from a study of blood T cells in healthy people across ages (dated by TCRdb to between 2014 and 2016). Looking at the study overall: In model experiments, template switching captured about one uniquely barcoded TCR beta cDNA molecule for every two T cells. Using deep sequencing normalized with unique cDNA molecular identifiers, the study measured how TCR beta repertoire diversity changes with age. Donors were grouped into four age groups: young (average approximately 16 years), middle-aged (roughly 37), aged (about 60) and long-lived (82). To avoid experimental bias, donors of different ages were distributed randomly across sequencing lanes. Using the same blood draw, the study looked at two additional independent replicas of 1 million unique cDNA reads for two donors, one aged 18 to 30 and the other aged 80 or older. Results the study describes overall, beyond this receptor: Estimates of total diversity from one million sequenced T cells were regarded as lower bounds and underestimates. Conclusive comparison of naive and antigen-experienced compartments was prevented by the profiling of bulk unsorted PBMCs. Compared with the aged group, the long-lived group had more naive CD4+ T cells, fewer expanded clones and increased TCR diversity, a pattern suggesting age selection. As age increased, observed TCR beta diversity per million T cells dropped in a roughly linear way, and a significant reduction was already evident by age around 41. A strong correlation was found between observed TCR beta diversity and the percentage of naive T cells measured by flow cytometry. Donor CMV infection status was unknown, potentially confounding age-related changes in expanded clonotypes.

V has 4 bases trimmed and J has 4 bases trimmed; junction bases matching no gene number 10. From cysteine to phenylalanine, the CDR3 is 16 amino acids long. Only CDR3 DNA is held: 48 bases, read in frame from base 1. CDR1 and CDR2, per the germline V gene (reference sequence), are SEHNR and FQNEAQ. The material sequenced was blood. The clonotype originates from a man aged 30 to 45 in good health. The V gene is TRBV7-9 and the J gene is TRBJ1-1; 9 of the junction bases match TRBD1. The bases read TGTGCCAGCAGCTCGACGGGACAGGGTCGAGGCACTGAAGCTTTCTTT. This codes for CASSSTGQGRGTEAFF.